The 25 T cell receptor beta chains listed next were all sequenced from one sample in a study of T cell repertoires in cytomegalovirus infection. One entry per CDR3 protein results from TCRdb running MiXCR on the reads. The sample consists of around 69,000 distinct CDR3 sequences, 20% to 25% of them appearing once. These TCRs are of unknown antigen specificity. This specimen consisted of CD8+ T cells from cultured PBMCs, obtained from culture after CMV antigen stimulation. These receptors were collected from a human donor in good health (CMV status not recorded). Some clones in this sample may be carry-over from other donors' samples.

The gene calls are TRBV12-3 or TRBV12-4 and TRBJ1-1; D is undetermined. This CDR3 has 16 amino acids. The V end was cut by 3 bases, the J end by 2 bases, with 16 bases between. CDR3 region: CASSLSTHISNTEAFF. The CDR3 region has the DNA TGTGCCAGCAGTTTGAGCACACATATTTCAAACACTGAAGCTTTCTTT.

This clonotype was recorded a few times. The J gene is TRBJ1-1, the V gene TRBV27; D is perhaps TRBD1 (5 bases). V was trimmed by 0 bases and J by 10 bases, leaving 21 bases between them. This CDR3 comprises 16 residues. Germline loops: CDR1 MNHEY, CDR2 SMNVEV (reference sequence). DNA of the CDR3: TGTGCCAGCAGTTTATCGGGGGGGGGATCCGCCCCGACAGCTTTCTTT. This sequence encodes CASSLSGGGSAPTAFF.

Of note for this clonotype: A much larger clone lies a single base off, so this may be a read error. Since the CDR3 does not end with the conserved phenylalanine or tryptophan, this likely comes from a read error. The chain joins TRBV7-2 to TRBJ2-1; TRBD1 agrees at 11 bases. Germline values: CDR1 SGHTA, CDR2 FQGNSA. The CDR3 is 18 amino acids. V lost 1 base to trimming and J lost 5 bases; unmatched junction nucleotides: 10. As DNA, the CDR3 is TGTGCCAGCAGCTTAGACGGACAGGGGGCTCGAGTCAACAATGAGCAGTTCTTG. Translating it yields CASSLDGQGARVNNEQFL.

The chain carries TRBV25-1 and TRBJ1-1; D unresolved. Looked up from germline, CDR1 is MGHDK and CDR2 is SYGVNS. Trimming left V 3 bases short and J 0 bases short, with 8 bases between. The CDR3 consists of 14 residues. Written as DNA, the CDR3 is TGTGCCAGCAGTGAGACTCGGATGAACACTGAAGCTTTCTTT. Amino acids: CASSETRMNTEAFF. Full variable domain (rest looked up from reference TRBV25-1 and TRBJ1-1): EADIYQTPRYLVIGTGKKITLECSQTMGHDKMYWYQQDPGMELHLIHYSYGVNSTEKGDLSSESTVSRIRTEHFPLTLESARPSHTSQYLCASSETRMNTEAFFGQGTRLTVV.

This clonotype was observed a handful of times. The V gene is TRBV12-3 or TRBV12-4, the J gene TRBJ1-5, with D unresolved. CDR3 length: 12 amino acids. V dropped 7 bases and J dropped 5 bases, with 9 bases sitting between them. The CDR3 DNA reads TGTGCCAGCACCTTATCGGATCAGCCCCAGCATTTT. Translating it yields CASTLSDQPQHF.

This clonotype has more than one count but fewer than ten. The chain carries TRBV4-3 and TRBJ2-2; D perhaps matches TRBD1 (6 bases). The CDR3 is made up of 18 amino acids. The V end was cut by 4 bases, the J end by 3 bases, with 21 bases between. The germline gives CDR1 LGHNA, CDR2 YSLEER. The CDR3 spells CASSLSSSGVGDTGELFF. CDR3 nucleotide sequence: TGCGCCAGCAGCCTCTCCTCCTCAGGGGTAGGTGACACCGGGGAGCTGTTTTTT.

The V call is TRBV6-6, the J call TRBJ1-4; possible D gene TRBD1, 5 bases. From germline, CDR1 is MNHNY and CDR2 SVGAGI (reference sequence). V lost 2 bases, J lost 8 bases, and 12 bases lay in between. The CDR3 contains 14 residues. CDR3 loop: CASSYGGGGEKLFF. CDR3 in DNA: TGTGCCAGCAGTTACGGGGGAGGCGGAGAAAAACTGTTTTTT.

The chain couples TRBV6-5 to TRBJ2-3, with no clear D. The germline V gene has CDR1 MNHEY and CDR2 SVGAGI. The V end lost 0 bases, the J end lost 3 bases, and 7 bases lay between the germline ends. The CDR3 spans 14 residues. The CDR3 sequence: CASSYSLRTDTQYF. The CDR3 region has the DNA TGTGCCAGCAGTTACTCCCTAAGAACAGATACGCAGTATTTT.

This sequence joins TRBV12-3 or TRBV12-4 and TRBJ2-3; no clear D. The CDR3 is 14 residues long. The V and J ends lost 2 bases and 0 bases respectively, with 6 bases between them. The CDR3 nucleotides are TGTGCCAGCAGTTTAATGGGTAGCACAGATACGCAGTATTTT. Protein sequence: CASSLMGSTDTQYF.

This clonotype was found many times. This sequence joins TRBV19 and TRBJ2-6; TRBD1 is a possible D gene (7 bases). The germline V and J ends were trimmed by 9 bases and 0 bases, with 18 bases remaining between them. This CDR3 has 17 amino acids. Per the germline V gene, CDR1 is LNHDA and CDR2 is SQIVND (reference sequence). The CDR3 region is CARTRDRTSSGANVLTF. The CDR3 DNA reads TGTGCCAGGACTAGGGACAGAACTAGCTCTGGGGCCAACGTCCTGACTTTC.

This clonotype was detected ten times or more. The CDR3 is CSAKTVSSYEQYF. The CDR3 DNA reads TGCAGTGCTAAGACAGTGAGCTCCTACGAGCAGTACTTC. V gene TRBV20-1 combines with J gene TRBJ2-7; tentative D call: TRBD1 (5 bases). Trimming stripped 4 bases from V and 0 bases from J, with 10 bases between. The CDR3 spans 13 residues. The germline gives CDR1 DFQATT, CDR2 SNEGSKA (reference sequence).

This clonotype was picked up a small number of times. The chain carries TRBV9 and TRBJ1-2, with D possibly TRBD1 on 6 matching bases. CDR1 and CDR2 (germline): SGDLS, YYNGEE. Deletions cut 4 bases from V and 6 bases from J, with 22 bases between. The CDR3 runs to 16 residues. Here the CDR3 reads CASSPQGGNFRHGYTF. The CDR3 nucleotides are TGTGCCAGCAGCCCACAAGGGGGTAACTTCAGACATGGCTACACCTTC. The full variable domain, its missing parts supplied by reference TRBV9 and TRBJ1-2, is DSGVTQTPKHLITATGQRVTLRCSPRSGDLSVYWYQQSLDQGLQFLIQYYNGEERAKGNILERFSAQQFPDLHSELNLSSLELGDSALYFCASSPQGGNFRHGYTFGSGTRLTVV.

As for this clonotype: One end of the junction is discordant with germline, which a read error may explain. The rearrangement uses TRBV7-2 and TRBJ2-1; TRBD2 matches 11 bases. This CDR3 has 22 amino acids. The germline V gene encodes CDR1 SGHTA and CDR2 FQGNSA. CDR3 region: CAGSFPGLAGGPSYNSYNEQFF. In nucleotides, the CDR3 is TGTGCCGGCAGCTTCCCCGGCCTAGCGGGGGGCCCCTCATATAACTCCTACAATGAGCAGTTCTTC.

In its sample, this clonotype was seen a few times. The J gene is TRBJ1-1, the V gene TRBV4-1, with TRBD1 identical over 10 bases. Unmatched junction bases numbered 5, after V lost 8 bases and J lost 5 bases. This CDR3 has 13 residues. Germline CDR1 MGHRA, CDR2 YSYEKL. The DNA of the CDR3 is TGCGCCAGCGGGGACAGGGGTGGGACTGAAGCTTTCTTT. Encoded protein: CASGDRGGTEAFF.

V is TRBV27 and J is TRBJ1-5, with D perhaps TRBD1 (6 bases). The CDR3 consists of 14 residues. In germline, CDR1 is MNHEY, CDR2 SMNVEV (reference sequence). V dropped 4 bases and J dropped 6 bases, with 13 bases sitting between them. CDR3 bases: TGTGCCAGCAGTTCCGGGGGGGGCTCTCAGCCCCAGCATTTT. Protein product: CASSSGGGSQPQHF.

This clonotype showed up just a few times. V gene TRBV19 combines with J gene TRBJ1-5, with no clear D. The CDR3 is 13 residues long. Germline loops: CDR1 LNHDA, CDR2 SQIVND (reference sequence). V was cut by 3 bases and J by 5 bases, with 8 bases left in between. The CDR3 loop reads CASSISRDQPQHF. CDR3 DNA: TGTGCCAGTAGTATTTCCAGAGATCAGCCCCAGCATTTT.

This clonotype was counted a few times. The genes are TRBV19 and TRBJ1-2; 7 bases line up with TRBD1. There are 15 residues in the CDR3. The V and J ends lost 1 base and 2 bases, in that order; junction bases with no gene match: 4. Germline CDR1 reads LNHDA; CDR2 reads SQIVND (reference sequence). CDR3 coding DNA: TGTGCCAGTAGTATAGTTGGAGGGGGCAACTATGGCTACACCTTC. This gives the protein CASSIVGGGNYGYTF.

This clonotype was recorded many times. The V call is TRBV7-9, the J call TRBJ2-2, with TRBD1 matching over 8 bases. The CDR3 consists of 14 residues. V trimming: 6 bases; J trimming: 4 bases; junction bases outside the gene matches: 4. Germline CDR1 is SEHNR and CDR2 is FQNEAQ (reference sequence). This chain's CDR3 is CASRGTGFTGELFF. The CDR3 nucleotides read TGTGCCAGCAGGGGGACAGGATTCACCGGGGAGCTGTTTTTT.

The CDR3 bases are TGTGCCAGCAGCAGGGGTATAGCTGGAGATACGCAGTATTTT. Translated, it gives CASSRGIAGDTQYF. The chain is built from TRBV27 and TRBJ2-3; D is perhaps TRBD1 (6 bases). The V end lost 6 bases, the J end lost 5 bases, and 15 bases lay between the germline ends. The CDR3 has 14 residues. CDR1 and CDR2 (germline): MNHEY, SMNVEV (reference sequence).

In this sample, this clonotype turned up many times. The rearrangement uses TRBV6-5 and TRBJ2-7; D gene uncertain. With 2 bases removed from V and 4 bases from J, the gap between germline ends came to 9 bases. The CDR3 contains 13 residues. In germline, CDR1 is MNHEY, CDR2 SVGAGI. CDR3 region: CASSYGRAYEQYF. CDR3 nucleotides: TGTGCCAGCAGTTACGGTAGGGCTTACGAGCAGTACTTC.

The chain recombines TRBV7-8 with TRBJ2-1; 7 bases agree with TRBD2. The J segment lost 8 bases and the V segment lost 2 bases, leaving 24 bases of the junction unmatched. The CDR3 spans 20 residues. In germline, CDR1 is SGHVS, CDR2 FQNEAQ. This CDR3 is CASSLWGGGGMISSIDEQFF. The CDR3 DNA is TGTGCCAGCAGCTTATGGGGGGGAGGAGGGATGATTAGCTCTATAGATGAGCAGTTCTTC.

DNA for the CDR3: TGTGCCAGCAGTGATGGGGGATTCCAGACGGGAAACACCATATATTTT. Its translation is CASSDGGFQTGNTIYF. The chain couples TRBV6-1 to TRBJ1-3; tentatively, D is TRBD1 (5 bases). Germline CDR1 reads MNHNS; CDR2 reads SASEGT. V dropped 3 bases and J dropped 4 bases, with 16 bases sitting between them. The CDR3 totals 16 residues.

DNA of the CDR3: TGTGCCAGCAGTTCTGGACAGGAATACGAGCAGTACTTC. Protein: CASSSGQEYEQYF. V and J are TRBV12-3 or TRBV12-4 and TRBJ2-7, with 7 nucleotides matching TRBD1. The length of the CDR3 is 13 residues. Trimming took 4 bases from V and 4 from J; bases not matched to a gene: 4.

This clonotype was seen more than once but under ten times. The gene calls are TRBV7-2 and TRBJ1-1, with TRBD1 matching 7 bases. J was trimmed by 3 bases and V by 2 bases; bases with no gene match: 6. The CDR3 has 15 residues. From germline, CDR1 is SGHTA and CDR2 FQGNSA. The CDR3 nucleotides read TGTGCCAGCAGCTTAAGGGGGCGGGCGGACACTGAAGCTTTCTTT. It is translated as CASSLRGRADTEAFF. Together with reference TRBV7-2 and TRBJ1-1, the CDR3 gives the full variable domain: GAGVSQSPSNKVTEKGKDVELRCDPISGHTALYWYRQSLGQGLEFLIYFQGNSAPDKSGLPSDRFSAERTGGSVSTLTIQRTQQEDSAVYLCASSLRGRADTEAFFGQGTRLTVV.

This clonotype has a handful of counts. This chain links TRBV28 with TRBJ1-1; 7 bases fit TRBD1. J lost 2 bases, V lost 5 bases, and 8 bases had no gene match. The CDR3 is 15 residues long. Germline loops: CDR1 MDHEN, CDR2 SYDVKM. CDR3 sequence: CASSPSTGSNTEAFF. The CDR3 DNA reads TGTGCCAGCAGTCCCTCGACAGGGTCAAACACTGAAGCTTTCTTT.